This T cell receptor beta chain was recovered during a study of T cells in tuberculosis. About the study: This South African cohort compared adolescents with or without latent tuberculosis against adults with active tuberculosis. The study's findings and limits: Selection depended on which cryopreserved specimens were available.

Trimming stripped 6 bases from V and 8 bases from J, with 19 bases between. This CDR3 has 14 amino acids. Per germline, CDR1 LNHDA and CDR2 SQIVND (reference sequence). TCRdb's copy holds only in-frame clones and misses some; the assay was immunoSEQ multiplex PCR. Of some 30,000 clones in the sample, roughly 92% are singletons; the top ten hold approximately 7.6%. In the case of this clone: As yet, its antigen is unknown.

The receptor's source is a donor aged 10 to 29 with latent tuberculosis or without tuberculosis infection. Some clones in this sample may be carry-over from other donors' samples. The chain employs TRBV19 and TRBJ1-2; tentative D call: TRBD1 (6 bases). The sequenced sample consisted of PBMCs. The CDR3 reads CASSWSGGREGYTF. CDR3 sequence (DNA): TGTGCCAGTAGCTGGTCGGGGGGGCGGGAAGGCTACACCTTC.